The 13 T cell receptor beta chains presented below share a single source sample, sequenced in a study of regulatory T cells in long-lasting Graves disease. Arm-PCR of CDR3 regions and iRepertoire HTBI primers were the basis on which TCR beta libraries were built. TCRdb passed the multiplex PCR reads through MiXCR, listing each CDR3 protein once. The table includes 600,000 to 650,000 distinct CDR3 sequences, about 15% detected once. Time point denoted: newly diagnosed GD, antithyroid drugs for less than 3 months. From RNA extracted from PBMCs, the TCR library was made. This sample was also put to use in a study of T cells in Graves' hyperthyroidism and ophthalmopathy.

Sequencing used peripheral blood mononuclear cells (PBMCs), obtained at new diagnosis, from a patient treated with antithyroid drugs. The origin of the receptors is a woman aged 30 to 39 with Graves disease.

This clonotype came up many times. This chain links TRBV15 with TRBJ2-5; D is perhaps TRBD1 (6 bases). The CDR3 has 13 residues. The ends were cut back, 3 bases at V and 5 bases at J, with 10 bases in the middle. CDR1 and CDR2 (germline): LNHNV, YYDKDF (reference sequence). CDR3 amino acids: CATSSGQFETQYF. The CDR3 bases are TGTGCCACCAGCAGCGGACAGTTCGAGACCCAGTACTTC.

This clonotype was seen repeatedly, ten times or more. The chain links TRBV6-1 to TRBJ2-5; D call uncertain. This CDR3 has 17 amino acids. V was cut by 7 bases and J by 5 bases, with 26 bases left in between. Germline V gene lookup returns CDR1 MNHNS and CDR2 SASEGT. The CDR3 DNA is TGTGCCAGCACCCTACGAAGGGTGGGCCTCGCTGGGGAGACCCAGTACTTC. It specifies CASTLRRVGLAGETQYF.

This clonotype showed up just a few times. This chain joins TRBV29-1 and TRBJ2-7; TRBD1 aligns across 7 bases. The CDR3 loop spans 11 amino acids. The ends lost 6 bases at V and 6 bases at J; junction bases unmatched: 5. Looked up from germline, CDR1 is SQVTM and CDR2 is ANQGSEA. CDR3 region: CSVLQGTEQYF. For the CDR3, the DNA is TGCAGCGTCCTACAGGGGACCGAGCAGTACTTC.

This clonotype has only a few counts. The chain employs TRBV20-1 and TRBJ2-3; D is unresolved. This CDR3 comprises 15 residues. CDR1 and CDR2 from the germline V gene are DFQATT and SNEGSKA (reference sequence). Trimming left V 0 bases short and J 4 bases short, with 14 bases between. The CDR3 spells CSARDPGNSPDTQYF. The CDR3 DNA follows: TGCAGTGCTAGAGATCCTGGAAACAGCCCAGATACGCAGTATTTT.

The rearrangement links TRBV20-1 to TRBJ2-2; D uncertain. Germline V gives CDR1 DFQATT, CDR2 SNEGSKA (reference sequence). The CDR3 is made up of 11 amino acids. V gave up 4 bases and J gave up 8 bases, with 8 bases separating them. The CDR3 DNA reads TGCAGTGCTAATCAGCTGGGGGAGCTGTTTTTT. Its protein is CSANQLGELFF.

The chain combines TRBV14 with TRBJ1-1; D uncertain. The CDR3 totals 14 residues. Per the germline V gene, CDR1 is SGHDN and CDR2 is FVKESK. V lost 4 bases and J lost 11, with 20 bases in between. CDR3 sequence: CASSPPRWQAQAFF. CDR3 bases: TGTGCCAGCAGCCCGCCCAGGTGGCAGGCCCAGGCTTTCTTT.

This clonotype was picked up many times. This chain uses TRBV2 with TRBJ2-7, with D maybe TRBD1 (5 bases). CDR3 length: 12 residues. Trimming removed 6 bases from V and 6 bases from J, with 12 bases in between. CDR1 SNHLY and CDR2 FYNNEI come from the germline V gene. This chain's CDR3 is CASSLDNSEQYF. In DNA form, the CDR3 reads TGTGCCAGCAGCCTGGACAATTCCGAGCAGTACTTC.

The chain carries TRBV28 and TRBJ2-4; maybe TRBD2 (6 bases). Trimming cost V 5 bases and J 2 bases, with 16 bases left between them. This CDR3 is built from 16 residues. Germline-derived CDR1 and CDR2 are MDHEN and SYDVKM. The chain's CDR3 is CASSLGLRLTKNIQYF. In DNA form, the CDR3 reads TGTGCCAGCAGTCTCGGACTAAGGTTAACCAAAAACATTCAGTACTTC.

The chain has TRBV5-6 and TRBJ2-5; D gene uncertain. This CDR3 is 13 amino acids long. Trimming removed 3 bases at V and 5 bases at J, with 11 bases between. Germline assignment: CDR1 SGHDT and CDR2 YYEEEE. DNA for the CDR3: TGTGCCAGCAGCTGGCCCCACGGCGAGACCCAGTACTTC. Its protein product is CASSWPHGETQYF.

In its sample, this clonotype was seen many times. The V call is TRBV20-1, the J call TRBJ1-6; D is possibly TRBD1 (5 bases). This CDR3 spans 14 amino acids. Germline V CDR1 and CDR2: DFQATT, SNEGSKA (reference sequence). With 6 bases removed from V and 7 bases from J, the gap between germline ends came to 16 bases. The CDR3 DNA sequence: TGCAGTGCCCACCCCAGGGTGGAGAATTCACCCCTCCACTTT. Its translation: CSAHPRVENSPLHF.

This clonotype showed up just a few times. V usage is TRBV20-1 and J usage is TRBJ2-4; a weak D match, TRBD1 (5 bases). CDR3 length: 14 residues. Per the germline V gene, CDR1 is DFQATT and CDR2 is SNEGSKA (reference sequence). V lost 5 bases and J 0 bases, leaving 11 bases between the germline ends. Written as DNA, the CDR3 is TGCAGTGCTCAAGACAGCCTAGCCAAAAACATTCAGTACTTC. Its translation is CSAQDSLAKNIQYF.

This clonotype was seen ten or more times. CDR3 DNA: TGTGCCAGCAGTGCATTAGCGGGAGTAGACGAGCAGTACTTC. Protein sequence: CASSALAGVDEQYF. This chain joins TRBV2 and TRBJ2-7; 9 bases fit TRBD2. Germline lookup yields CDR1 SNHLY and CDR2 FYNNEI. The CDR3 extends over 14 amino acids. V shed 4 bases and J 5 bases; nucleotides not matched to a gene: 6. The full variable domain, rest sourced from reference TRBV2 and TRBJ2-7, is EPEVTQTPSHQVTQMGQEVILRCVPISNHLYFYWYRQILGQKVEFLVSFYNNEISEKSEIFDDQFSVERPDGSNFTLKIRSTKLEDSAMYFCASSALAGVDEQYFGPGTRLTVT.

V gene TRBV19 combines with J gene TRBJ2-6; 9 positions match TRBD1. Germline-derived CDR1 and CDR2 are LNHDA and SQIVND (reference sequence). V gave up 7 bases and J gave up 1 base; unmatched junction bases: 2. CDR3 length: 15 amino acids. CDR3 sequence: CASNGQGSGANVLTF. The CDR3 region has the DNA TGTGCCAGTAATGGACAGGGGTCTGGGGCCAACGTCCTGACTTTC.